A single T cell receptor (beta chain) is shown here with its context. The antigen is not known. The CDR3 runs to 14 residues. V gave up 4 bases and J gave up 1 base; unmatched junction bases: 2. Germline CDR1 reads SGDLS; CDR2 reads YYNGEE. The data were taken from a study of CD8+ T cells in alopecia areata. Across the study: Treated patients swallowed 5 to 10 mg of oral tofacitinib twice daily.

The authors extracted RNA and reverse transcribed it into cDNA as the sequencing template. Generated by immunoSEQ multiplex PCR, the TCRdb table keeps only in-frame clones and is missing some. The sample includes 110,000 to 150,000 clones, approximately 49% of them seen just once. Study-level findings and limits: Scalp data also include sequences from resident alphabeta T cells of normal skin.

The specimen comprised CD4+ T cells sorted from blood, sampled at week 0. The sequence was collected from a human donor with alopecia areata. V and J are TRBV9 and TRBJ1-5; TRBD1 aligns across 7 bases. The DNA for the CDR3 is TGTGCCAGCAGCCAAGGGGGCAGCAATCAGCCCCAGCATTTT. Its protein is CASSQGGSNQPQHF.